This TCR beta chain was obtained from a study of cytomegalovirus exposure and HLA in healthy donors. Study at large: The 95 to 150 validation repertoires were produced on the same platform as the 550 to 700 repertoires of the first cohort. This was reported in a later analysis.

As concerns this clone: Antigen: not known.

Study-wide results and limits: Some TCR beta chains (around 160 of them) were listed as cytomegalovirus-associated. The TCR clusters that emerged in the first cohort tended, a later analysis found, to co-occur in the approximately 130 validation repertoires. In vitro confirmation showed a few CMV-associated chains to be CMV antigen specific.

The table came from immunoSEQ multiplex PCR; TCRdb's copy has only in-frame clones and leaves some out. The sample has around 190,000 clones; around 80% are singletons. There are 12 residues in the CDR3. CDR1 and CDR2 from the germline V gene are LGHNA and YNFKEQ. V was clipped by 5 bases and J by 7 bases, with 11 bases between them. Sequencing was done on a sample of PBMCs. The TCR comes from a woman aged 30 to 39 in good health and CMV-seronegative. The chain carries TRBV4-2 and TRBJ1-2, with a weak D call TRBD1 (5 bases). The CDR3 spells CASSARGVGYTF. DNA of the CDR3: TGTGCCAGCAGCGCCCGGGGGGTTGGCTACACCTTC.